A single sample is the source of the 12 T cell receptor beta chains below, sequenced in a study of identical twins (TCRdb year 2016). The protocol used for the library was 5' RACE. TCRdb shows the sequencer as Illumina HiSeq 2000. The raw public reads went through TCRdb reprocessing: fastp at Q25, MiXCR clone calling, in-frame beta chains kept. Rows are combined by CDR3 protein, so each entry shows the most common genes and DNA. The sample contains roughly 500,000 distinct CDR3 sequences, around 20% of them found a single time. The ten most abundant clones make up roughly 0.91% of the sample. The sample was also reused in another study, on T cells expressing NK-cell markers.

The specimen was CD4+ T cells sorted from blood. The receptors originated from a woman under 30 in good health.

This clonotype has only a few counts. The V call is TRBV20-1, the J call TRBJ1-5, with D possibly being TRBD1 (6 bases). The CDR3 covers 13 residues. V was clipped by 3 bases and J by 9 bases, with 15 bases between them. Germline V CDR1 and CDR2: DFQATT, SNEGSKA (reference sequence). This CDR3 is CSASGRGHLPQHF. CDR3 nucleotide sequence: TGCAGTGCTAGTGGACGGGGGCATTTGCCCCAGCATTTT.

The genes are TRBV7-9 and TRBJ2-7, with D possibly matching TRBD1 (6 bases). Trimming cost V 1 base and J 4 bases, with 14 bases left between them. The CDR3 loop spans 15 amino acids. Germline CDR1 SEHNR, CDR2 FQNEAQ (reference sequence). The CDR3 nucleotides are TGTGCCAGCAGCTTAGGACAGGCACGGGTTTACGAGCAGTACTTC. It codes for CASSLGQARVYEQYF.

This clonotype was recorded only once. The chain joins TRBV20-1 to TRBJ2-7, with 12 bases identical to TRBD2. From germline, CDR1 is DFQATT and CDR2 SNEGSKA (reference sequence). CDR3 length equals 13 residues. The V segment lost 5 bases and the J segment 4 bases; nucleotides outside the gene matches: 3. The CDR3 DNA sequence: TGCAGTGCTTCTAGCGGGGGGGAATACGAGCAGTACTTC. Its translation: CSASSGGEYEQYF.

The CDR3: CASSARLAGGSEQYF. CDR3 bases: TGCGCCAGCAGCGCCCGACTAGCGGGAGGGAGCGAGCAGTACTTC. This chain links TRBV4-3 with TRBJ2-7, with TRBD2 matching over 14 bases. Per germline, CDR1 LGHNA and CDR2 YSLEER. The J segment lost 6 bases and the V segment lost 5 bases, leaving 6 bases of the junction unmatched. This CDR3 has 15 amino acids.

Many counts were recorded for this clonotype. The J gene is TRBJ1-1, the V gene TRBV28, with D possibly matching TRBD1 (6 bases). Between the trimmed V and J ends, which lost 5 bases and 5 bases, there was a span of 15 bases. Germline CDR1 MDHEN, CDR2 SYDVKM. This CDR3 spans 14 amino acids. CDR3 loop: CASSPHRDWTEAFF. CDR3 sequence (DNA): TGTGCCAGCAGTCCCCACAGGGATTGGACTGAAGCTTTCTTT.

The genes are TRBV20-1 and TRBJ2-3; weak D call: TRBD2 (7 bases). CDR3 length equals 12 residues. The germline V gene encodes CDR1 DFQATT and CDR2 SNEGSKA (reference sequence). Here the CDR3 DNA reads TGCAGCGCAAAGGGGGGGTCAGATACGCAGTATTTT. It is translated as CSAKGGSDTQYF.

This clonotype was observed a handful of times. The chain couples TRBV3-1 to TRBJ2-7, with a tentative D call TRBD2 (6 bases). The CDR3 covers 12 residues. Trimming removed 7 bases at V and 4 bases at J, with 11 bases between. CDR1 and CDR2 (germline): LGHDT, YNNKEL (reference sequence). The CDR3 loop reads CASTGGGYEQYF. DNA of the CDR3: TGTGCCAGCACCGGGGGAGGATACGAGCAGTACTTC.

This clonotype was seen many times. The chain links TRBV6-1 to TRBJ2-7; 9 bases match TRBD2. Per germline, CDR1 MNHNS and CDR2 SASEGT. The CDR3 consists of 15 residues. The junction had 8 bases not matched to a gene; V was cut back by 6 bases and J by 2 bases. In DNA form, the CDR3 reads TGTGCCAGCAGGGGAAGACTAGCGGACCCCTACGAGCAGTACTTC. Its translation is CASRGRLADPYEQYF.

The CDR3 bases are TGTGCCAGCAGCTTGGTGGGCCCCGGGAACATTCAGTACTTC. Its translation is CASSLVGPGNIQYF. The gene calls are TRBV5-6 and TRBJ2-4; D gene uncertain. V lost 0 bases to trimming and J lost 7 bases, with 11 bases between them. From germline, CDR1 is SGHDT and CDR2 YYEEEE. CDR3 length: 14 amino acids.

This clonotype turned up a few times. V gene TRBV12-3 or TRBV12-4 combines with J gene TRBJ2-1; weak D call: TRBD1 (6 bases). The CDR3 is made up of 14 amino acids. V lost 5 bases to trimming and J lost 8 bases, with 16 bases between them. The DNA for the CDR3 is TGTGCCAGCAGTCAGACCTCAGGGGCCTATGAGCAGTTCTTC. This gives the protein CASSQTSGAYEQFF.

Many counts were recorded for this clonotype. The chain is built from TRBV6-1 and TRBJ1-2; 7 nucleotides line up with TRBD1. CDR3 length: 13 residues. Germline V gene sequence: CDR1 MNHNS, CDR2 SASEGT. V was clipped by 6 bases and J by 2 bases; unmatched bases: 3. CDR3 DNA sequence: TGTGCCAGCAGACGACAGGGAAACTATGGCTACACCTTC. This sequence encodes CASRRQGNYGYTF.

V and J are TRBV30 and TRBJ1-5; 7 nucleotides line up with TRBD1. Germline V gene data show CDR1 as GTSNPN and CDR2 as SVGIG (reference sequence). Trimming cost V 1 base and J 4 bases; bases outside gene matches: 1. The CDR3 is made up of 13 amino acids. CDR3 DNA: TGTGCCTGGAGTGGGGACAGAAATCAGCCCCAGCATTTT. Translation gives CAWSGDRNQPQHF.